What follows are 11 T cell receptor beta chains derived from one specimen sequenced in a study of technical replicates of blood from several donors. Assay: immunoSEQ multiplex PCR; the TCRdb copy retains only in-frame clones and omits some. Among roughly 40,000 clones listed, around 97% were seen once. The sample comprised T cells isolated from PBMCs. All receptors come from a human donor in good health.

The V gene is TRBV2, the J gene TRBJ1-4; no reliable D call. Germline assignment: CDR1 SNHLY and CDR2 FYNNEI. Trimming left V 1 base short and J 4 bases short, with 10 bases between. The CDR3 is 15 amino acids. CDR3 sequence (DNA): TGTGCCAGCAGTGAAGGGCAGACTTTTAATGAAAAACTGTTTTTT. The encoded protein is CASSEGQTFNEKLFF.

J is TRBJ1-5 and V is TRBV19; D may be TRBD1 (6 bases). V was shortened by 5 bases and J by 9 bases, with 20 bases between the two germline ends. Looked up from germline, CDR1 is LNHDA and CDR2 is SQIVND (reference sequence). There are 15 residues in the CDR3. Here the CDR3 reads CASSAYRDGAGPQHF. The CDR3 DNA sequence: TGTGCCAGTAGTGCCTACAGGGACGGGGCAGGGCCCCAGCATTTT.

This clone was seen only once. The chain uses TRBV4-1 and TRBJ2-1; D is unclear. The V and J ends lost 3 bases and 3 bases respectively, with 9 bases between them. The V gene's germline CDR1 is MGHRA and CDR2 YSYEKL. This CDR3 contains 14 residues. CDR3 nucleotide sequence: TGCGCCAGCAGCCATGGTAGCAGCTACAATGAGCAGTTCTTC. Protein product: CASSHGSSYNEQFF.

This clone was observed a single time. J is TRBJ2-7 and V is TRBV7-2; D call uncertain. Germline V gene sequence: CDR1 SGHTA, CDR2 FQGNSA. This CDR3 contains 14 residues. V lost 5 bases, J lost 6 bases, and 17 bases lay in between. For the CDR3, the DNA is TGTGCCAGCAGCCTTCAGGCAACTGACGGCGAGCAGTACTTC. Its translation: CASSLQATDGEQYF.

This chain links TRBV7-9 with TRBJ1-3; no reliable D call. The CDR3 spans 15 residues. Germline-derived CDR1 and CDR2 are SEHNR and FQNEAQ (reference sequence). V was shortened by 3 bases and J by 4 bases, with 13 bases between the two germline ends. Here the CDR3 DNA reads TGTGCCAGCAGCTTTGGGGAGATGGAAGGAAACACCATATATTTT. It specifies CASSFGEMEGNTIYF.

The rearrangement joins TRBV6-5 to TRBJ2-5; TRBD1 matches 7 bases. There are 14 residues in the CDR3. V lost 1 base, J lost 3 bases, and 2 bases stayed unmatched. Germline CDR1 MNHEY, CDR2 SVGAGI. CDR3 DNA sequence: TGTGCCAGCAGTTACTTGGGACAGAAAGAGACCCAGTACTTC. This translates into CASSYLGQKETQYF.

This chain connects TRBV5-4 to TRBJ2-7, with D possibly being TRBD1 (6 bases). Trimming left V 0 bases short and J 5 bases short, with 9 bases between. CDR1 and CDR2 from the germline V gene are SGHNT and YYREEE (reference sequence). This CDR3 contains 13 residues. The CDR3 protein is CASSLVTGHEQYF. DNA of the CDR3: TGTGCCAGCAGCTTGGTTACAGGGCACGAGCAGTACTTC.

This clone appeared once. CDR3 DNA: TGTGCCAGCAGTCCCCGCTATACAGGGGTTCGAGAGACCCAGTACTTC. Amino acids: CASSPRYTGVRETQYF. The genes are TRBV27 and TRBJ2-5, with 7 bases matching TRBD1. This CDR3 contains 16 residues. The germline gives CDR1 MNHEY, CDR2 SMNVEV (reference sequence). The ends lost 5 bases at V and 4 bases at J; junction bases unmatched: 13.

The chain links TRBV19 to TRBJ2-7; the D gene is possibly TRBD1 (6 bases). CDR1 is LNHDA and CDR2 is SQIVND in the germline V gene (reference sequence). CDR3 length: 12 residues. Here the CDR3 reads CATSRGSNEQYF. In nucleotides, the CDR3 is TGTGCAACATCCAGGGGAAGCAACGAGCAGTACTTC.

The V call is TRBV30, the J call TRBJ2-1; no clear D gene. Germline-derived CDR1 and CDR2 are GTSNPN and SVGIG (reference sequence). CDR3 length equals 13 residues. Trimming took off 5 bases at V and 3 bases at J, with 11 bases between the two ends. The CDR3 is CAWAAGYYNEQFF. The CDR3 nucleotides are TGTGCCTGGGCAGCCGGGTACTACAATGAGCAGTTCTTC.

In DNA form, the CDR3 reads TGTGCCAGCAGCCAAGCGTCTAGCGCCGTCGAGCAGTACTTC. Translation: CASSQASSAVEQYF. The V call is TRBV4-2, the J call TRBJ2-7; D perhaps matches TRBD2 (6 bases). Germline V gene lookup returns CDR1 LGHNA and CDR2 YNFKEQ. The CDR3 runs to 14 residues. Trimming shortened V by 1 base and J by 6 bases, and 13 bases separated the two germline ends.